The 19 T cell receptor beta chains given below trace back to one sample, sequenced in a study of human T cells and chemical hapten exposure. In TCRdb, the RACE reads were re-called with MiXCR into one record per CDR3 protein. This sample yields around 380,000 distinct CDR3 sequences, of which approximately 5.1% are seen a single time; around 2% belongs to the top ten. Documented time point: patch test 1, 2 weeks after DPC sensitization. Treatment defined: therapeutic diphenylcyclopropenone sensitization with weekly scalp DPC. Sequences were derived from whole blood, sampled in connection with sensitization to the hapten diphenylcyclopropenone (DPC). The receptor set was obtained from a woman in her 50s with alopecia areata. Some clones in this sample may be carry-over from other donors' samples.

This clonotype was seen repeatedly, ten times or more. The rearrangement links TRBV28 to TRBJ2-7; D unclear. V dropped 5 bases and J dropped 2 bases, with 13 bases sitting between them. The germline V gene encodes CDR1 MDHEN and CDR2 SYDVKM. The CDR3 runs to 14 residues. This chain's CDR3 is CASSVPLITYEQYF. CDR3 DNA: TGTGCCAGCAGTGTACCCCTAATCACCTACGAGCAGTACTTC.

In the case of this clonotype: Possible read error: a much larger clone is one base away. This chain connects TRBV27 to TRBJ1-5; 7 bases are shared with TRBD1. CDR3 size: 15 residues. The V gene's germline CDR1 is MNHEY and CDR2 SMNVEV (reference sequence). CDR3 nucleotides: TGTGTCAGCGGGCGACAGGGCTCGAGCAATCAGCCCCAGCATTTT. It specifies CVSGRQGSSNQPQHF.

This sequence joins TRBV5-1 and TRBJ2-7, with D unresolved. Trimming removed 3 bases from V and 2 bases from J, with 9 bases in between. The CDR3 contains 13 residues. Germline assignment: CDR1 SGHRS and CDR2 YFSETQ. Here the CDR3 DNA reads TGCGCCAGCAGCTCCCAGGCCCCCTACGAGCAGTACTTC. The encoded protein is CASSSQAPYEQYF.

This clonotype was observed at least ten times. The chain recombines TRBV3-1 with TRBJ1-2; 8 bases line up with TRBD1. This CDR3 spans 15 amino acids. The ends lost 0 bases at V and 5 bases at J; junction bases unmatched: 5. In germline, CDR1 is LGHDT, CDR2 YNNKEL (reference sequence). CDR3 nucleotide sequence: TGTGCCAGCAGCCAAGATCTGGACAGGGCGTATGGCTACACCTTC. This encodes CASSQDLDRAYGYTF.

Only a few counts were recorded for this clonotype. The CDR3, as DNA: TGCGCCAGCAGCTTGGCGGGATCCAGAAGCTACGAGCAGTACTTC. Amino acid sequence: CASSLAGSRSYEQYF. The chain recombines TRBV5-1 with TRBJ2-7; weak D call: TRBD2 (5 bases). The CDR3 is 15 amino acids. Trimming left V 0 bases short and J 3 bases short, with 13 bases between. Germline V lookup: CDR1 SGHRS, CDR2 YFSETQ.

The table lists this clonotype with many counts. The gene calls are TRBV7-2 and TRBJ2-2; D might be TRBD2 (6 bases). Germline assignment: CDR1 SGHTA and CDR2 FQGNSA. Between the trimmed V and J ends, which lost 5 bases and 5 bases, there was a span of 15 bases. The CDR3 is made up of 15 amino acids. CDR3 sequence reads: CASSRRGSGTGELFF. CDR3 nucleotides: TGTGCCAGCAGCAGGAGGGGCTCTGGGACCGGGGAGCTGTTTTTT. The full variable domain, its missing parts supplied by reference TRBV7-2 and TRBJ2-2, is GAGVSQSPSNKVTEKGKDVELRCDPISGHTALYWYRQSLGQGLEFLIYFQGNSAPDKSGLPSDRFSAERTGGSVSTLTIQRTQQEDSAVYLCASSRRGSGTGELFFGEGSRLTVL.

This clonotype was seen a handful of times. The J gene is TRBJ2-7, the V gene TRBV20-1, with D unresolved. V lost 3 bases, J lost 4 bases, and 16 bases lay in between. The CDR3 contains 14 residues. Germline assignment: CDR1 DFQATT and CDR2 SNEGSKA (reference sequence). CDR3 loop: CSARSFQLPYEQYF. As DNA, the CDR3 is TGCAGTGCTAGGAGCTTCCAACTGCCGTACGAGCAGTACTTC.

This clonotype was detected ten times or more. The chain couples TRBV6-5 to TRBJ2-4; 10 positions agree with TRBD1. The V segment lost 6 bases and the J segment 0 bases; nucleotides outside the gene matches: 5. Germline V gene sequence: CDR1 MNHEY, CDR2 SVGAGI. The CDR3 runs 16 residues. This CDR3 reads CASRGTGAEAKNIQYF. The CDR3 DNA is TGTGCCAGCAGGGGGACAGGGGCCGAAGCCAAAAACATTCAGTACTTC.

Ten or more counts support this clonotype. The V and J genes are TRBV29-1 and TRBJ2-1, with 9 bases fitting TRBD1. The germline CDR1 and CDR2 sequences are SQVTM and ANQGSEA. The CDR3 extends over 11 amino acids. The junction had 2 bases not matched to a gene; V was cut back by 6 bases and J by 8 bases. For the CDR3, the DNA is TGCAGCGTGGGACAGGGCCATGAGCAGTTCTTC. Translated: CSVGQGHEQFF.

The sample holds a few counts of this clonotype. This chain links TRBV2 with TRBJ2-5, with 9 bases matching TRBD2. The V gene's germline CDR1 is SNHLY and CDR2 FYNNEI. J gave up 7 bases and V 0 bases, and 3 bases lay outside the gene matches. CDR3 length: 14 residues. The CDR3 nucleotides are TGTGCCAGCAGTGAAGCGGGACTAGCTCCGACCCAGTACTTC. Translated: CASSEAGLAPTQYF.

In this sample, this clonotype turned up a few times. This chain joins TRBV11-2 and TRBJ2-7; D is unresolved. The V gene's germline CDR1 is SGHAT and CDR2 FQNNGV. The V gene lost 2 bases and the J gene lost 7 bases, with 12 bases spanning the gap. CDR3 length equals 13 residues. CDR3 in DNA: TGTGCCAGCAGCTTAAATCGGGCGAGTGAGCAGTACTTC. Its protein is CASSLNRASEQYF.

This chain joins TRBV20-1 and TRBJ2-1, with TRBD2 matching over 7 bases. Germline assignment: CDR1 DFQATT and CDR2 SNEGSKA (reference sequence). CDR3 size: 19 residues. Trimming took 7 bases from V and 4 from J; bases not matched to a gene: 25. CDR3 residues: CSVSPRGASGDGRYNEQFF. The CDR3 DNA sequence: TGCAGTGTTTCCCCCCGGGGTGCTAGCGGAGACGGACGTTACAATGAGCAGTTCTTC.

This clonotype has a count of ten or more. The chain couples TRBV12-3 or TRBV12-4 to TRBJ2-1; 10 positions agree with TRBD2. The CDR3 spans 17 residues. With V trimmed by 7 bases and J by 1 base, 10 bases remained unmatched. The CDR3, as DNA: TGTGCCAGCACCCCGGTACTAGCGGGACCTTCCTACAATGAGCAGTTCTTC. This sequence encodes CASTPVLAGPSYNEQFF.

This clonotype showed up many times. The chain has TRBV9 and TRBJ1-2; no clear D gene. The V gene's germline CDR1 is SGDLS and CDR2 YYNGEE. The CDR3 is 14 residues long. V was cut by 3 bases and J by 1 base, with 10 bases left in between. The DNA for the CDR3 is TGTGCCAGCAGCGAGGACCCCGATAACTATGGCTACACCTTC. Protein: CASSEDPDNYGYTF.

The CDR3: CASSYHRGLNTEAFF. CDR3 in DNA: TGTGCCAGCAGTTACCACAGGGGGCTGAACACTGAAGCTTTCTTT. The chain carries TRBV6-2 or TRBV6-3 and TRBJ1-1, with 9 bases lining up with TRBD1. J gave up 0 bases and V 2 bases, and 1 base lay outside the gene matches. Germline CDR1 and CDR2: MNHEY and SVGEGT. CDR3 length: 15 residues.

As DNA, the CDR3 is TGTGCCTGGACCGCCGACAGCACAGATACGCAGTATTTT. Protein sequence: CAWTADSTDTQYF. This chain joins TRBV30 and TRBJ2-3; D unclear. This CDR3 spans 13 amino acids. Germline CDR1 and CDR2: GTSNPN and SVGIG (reference sequence). V shed 4 bases and J shed 0 bases, with 8 bases lying between them.

This clonotype was detected ten times or more. The rearrangement joins TRBV5-6 to TRBJ2-1, with 9 positions matching TRBD2. The germline CDR1 and CDR2 sequences are SGHDT and YYEEEE. The CDR3 runs to 16 residues. The junction had 7 bases not matched to a gene; V was cut back by 4 bases and J by 2 bases. The CDR3 DNA reads TGTGCCAGCAGCCGGGCGGGAGGGGGCACCTACAATGAGCAGTTCTTC. It translates to CASSRAGGGTYNEQFF.

In its sample, this clonotype was seen a few times. V and J are TRBV7-9 and TRBJ1-1, with D hard to call. CDR1 SEHNR and CDR2 FQNEAQ come from the germline V gene (reference sequence). Trimming stripped 10 bases from V and 2 bases from J, with 8 bases between. The CDR3 spans 11 residues. CDR3 loop: CATTPNTEAFF. The CDR3, as DNA: TGTGCCACCACACCAAACACTGAAGCTTTCTTT.

There are a few counts of this clonotype. The V and J genes are TRBV15 and TRBJ1-5, with 7 nucleotides matching TRBD1. Germline V lookup: CDR1 LNHNV, CDR2 YYDKDF (reference sequence). This CDR3 contains 15 residues. After removal of 8 bases from V and 4 bases from J, the junction contained 11 bases not matched to a gene. CDR3 amino acids: CATGEGARGNQPQHF. As DNA, the CDR3 is TGTGCCACCGGAGAGGGGGCGCGGGGTAATCAGCCCCAGCATTTT.